This is a list of T cell receptor beta chains from one sample in a study of post-analysis software for immune sequencing data. One entry per CDR3 protein results from TCRdb running MiXCR on the PCR reads. Of some 890,000 distinct CDR3 sequences listed, around 50% are singletons. What was sequenced was blood. These TCRs come from a girl aged 5 to 17 with multiple sclerosis. CDR3s include the opening cysteine and the closing phenylalanine or tryptophan. Each record gives: clone size, J gene, V gene, D gene, CDR3 DNA, CDR3 protein. The D gene is left open where the match is weak. A row's size may be missing; if present it is once, few, many or a size class.

many | TRBJ2-5 | TRBV4-1 | TRBD1 | TGCGCCAGCAGCACGACAGGGGGGGAGACCCAGTACTTC | CASSTTGGETQYF
NA | TRBJ1-2 | TRBV12-3/TRBV12-4 | TRBD1 | TGTGCCAGCAGTTTATCTCAGGGGGACCCAGGGTATGGCTACACCTTC | CASSLSQGDPGYGYTF
NA | TRBJ2-3 | TRBV20-1 | TRBD2 | TGCAGTGCTAGATCTAGCGGGCTCACAGATACGCAGTATTTT | CSARSSGLTDTQYF
NA | TRBJ2-7 | TRBV4-1 | NA | TGCGCCAGCAGCCAAGAACTTCGGGACCGCTACGAGCAGTACTTC | CASSQELRDRYEQYF
NA | TRBJ1-1 | TRBV20-1 | NA | TGCAGTGCTAGGCGGACAGCGAACACTGAAGCTTTCTTT | CSARRTANTEAFF
NA | TRBJ1-1 | TRBV3-1 | NA | TGTGCCAGCAGCCAAGCCCGACCGGGACACCAGAACACTGAAGCTTTCTTT | CASSQARPGHQNTEAFF
NA | TRBJ1-6 | TRBV7-3 | TRBD1 | TGTGCCAGCAGCTTGGGACAGGGACCCGCACCCCTCCACTTT | CASSLGQGPAPLHF
few | TRBJ1-2 | TRBV20-1 | NA | TGCAGTGCTAGGACAGTCTATGGCTACACCTTC | CSARTVYGYTF
NA | TRBJ2-7 | TRBV2 | NA | TGTGCCAGCGGGGGGGGCATACCACTACGCGAGCAGTACTTC | CASGGGIPLREQYF
NA | TRBJ1-1 | TRBV7-2 | TRBD1 | TGTGCCAGCAGCCACGGACAGGGTATCGGCACTGAAGCTTTCTTT | CASSHGQGIGTEAFF
few | TRBJ1-2 | TRBV9 | TRBD1 | TGTGCCAGCAGCCCCTGGGACAGGGTCTACGGCTACACCTTC | CASSPWDRVYGYTF
NA | TRBJ1-6 | TRBV4-2 | NA | TGTGCCAGCAGCCCAGGAGATAATTCACCCCTCCACTTT | CASSPGDNSPLHF
NA | TRBJ2-1 | TRBV20-1 | NA | TGCAGTGCCGAACGTAGTGCGGGTTGGGCCTACAATGAGCAGTTCTTC | CSAERSAGWAYNEQFF
NA | TRBJ1-2 | TRBV14 | TRBD1 | TGTGCCAGCAGCCAAGTACAAGGGACAGGGGGATCTGGCTACACCTTC | CASSQVQGTGGSGYTF
NA | TRBJ2-5 | TRBV20-1 | TRBD2 | TGCAGTGCTAGAGTACTAGCGGGAGGAGGAGAGACCCAGTACTTC | CSARVLAGGGETQYF
NA | TRBJ1-5 | TRBV20-1 | TRBD1 | TGCAGTGCTAGAGATCAGGCAGGGGGTCAGCCCCAGCATTTT | CSARDQAGGQPQHF
NA | TRBJ1-4 | TRBV20-1 | NA | TGCAGTGCTAGAGAGGTGAATGGAAAACTGTTTTTT | CSAREVNGKLFF
few | TRBJ1-5 | TRBV5-1 | TRBD1 | TGCGCCAGCAGCCCGGGGACAGGGGGCGCCGGCCAGCCCCAGCATTTT | CASSPGTGGAGQPQHF
once | TRBJ2-5 | TRBV19 | NA | TGTGCCAGTAGGAGAGGGGTCATCGAGACCCAGTACTTC | CASRRGVIETQYF
NA | TRBJ1-1 | TRBV7-8 | TRBD1 | TGTGCCAGCAGCTTAGCTTCGGTAGGGGGCGGGAACACTGAAGCTTTCTTT | CASSLASVGGGNTEAFF
NA | TRBJ2-5 | TRBV25-1 | TRBD1 | TGTGCCAGCAGTGATGCCGGGACAGTGGGGACCCAGTACTTC | CASSDAGTVGTQYF
once | TRBJ2-1 | TRBV7-9 | NA | TGTGCCAGCAGCTTAGAAAGGACCCGCTCCTACAATGAGCAGTTCTTC | CASSLERTRSYNEQFF
NA | TRBJ1-3 | TRBV7-9 | NA | TGTGCCAGCAGGGGGACATCGCGCGGAAACACCATATATTTT | CASRGTSRGNTIYF
NA | TRBJ2-5 | TRBV5-1 | TRBD2 | TGCGCCAGCAGCTTGGTGCCTAGCGGGGGTTCGGGAGAGACCCAGTACTTC | CASSLVPSGGSGETQYF
few | TRBJ2-1 | TRBV5-1 | TRBD2 | TGCGCCAGCAACCCTTCGGTAGCGGGGGTCGAGCAGTTCTTC | CASNPSVAGVEQFF
NA | TRBJ1-2 | TRBV5-6 | NA | TGTGCCAGCAATATAGGGACGGCCGCTAACTATGGCTACACCTTC | CASNIGTAANYGYTF
NA | TRBJ2-7 | TRBV10-3 | NA | TGTGCCATCATGGTTTCCGGGATGGGGATCTCCTACGAACAGTACTTC | CAIMVSGMGISYEQYF
NA | TRBJ1-1 | TRBV9 | NA | TGTGCCAGCAGCTTCGGGATCTGGGACACTGAAGCTTTCTTT | CASSFGIWDTEAFF
NA | TRBJ2-3 | TRBV10-3 | NA | TGTGCCATCAGCTCCTCGACTACCCCCAGCACAGATACGCAGTATTTT | CAISSSTTPSTDTQYF
NA | TRBJ2-1 | TRBV5-1 | TRBD1 | TGCGCCAGCAGCTTCACCGGGACAGCCCTCGACTTC | CASSFTGTALDF
NA | TRBJ1-2 | TRBV18 | NA | TGTGCCAGCTCACCCGAACTCGATTATGGCTACACCTTC | CASSPELDYGYTF
NA | TRBJ2-1 | TRBV6-1 | TRBD1 | TGTGCCAGCAGCTCCGGGACAGGGGTAGGCTCCTACAATGAGCAGTTCTTC | CASSSGTGVGSYNEQFF
NA | TRBJ1-1 | TRBV7-2 | NA | TGTGCCAGCAGCTTAGAAGGGGTAAGGCGCGCTTTCTTT | CASSLEGVRRAFF
few | TRBJ2-4 | TRBV7-8 | TRBD2 | TGTGCCAGCAGCTTAGCGGCGGGGGGGCTTGAGCAGTACTTC | CASSLAAGGLEQYF
NA | TRBJ2-7 | TRBV11-2 | NA | TGTGCCAGCAGCCCGGGGGCGCAGGGGCTGTCATACGAGCAGTACTTC | CASSPGAQGLSYEQYF
few | TRBJ1-4 | TRBV7-9 | TRBD1 | TGTGCCAGCAGCATGGGACAGGGATTGGAAGAAAAACTGTTTTTT | CASSMGQGLEEKLFF
NA | TRBJ2-5 | TRBV7-9 | NA | TGTGCCAGCAGCCCATACTACGGTCCAGAGACCCAGTACTTC | CASSPYYGPETQYF
few | TRBJ2-4 | TRBV20-1 | NA | TGCAGTGCTAGAGGAGGCCAGTGGGGGAGTGATAACATTCAGTACTTC | CSARGGQWGSDNIQYF
NA | TRBJ2-7 | TRBV7-9 | NA | TGTGCCGCAGCAAGTGTTCAGGGTGCCCCCTACGAGCAGTACTTC | CAAASVQGAPYEQYF
NA | TRBJ2-1 | TRBV5-1 | NA | TGCGCCAGCCAAACCGGGACACAAAACAATGAGCAGTTCTTC | CASQTGTQNNEQFF
NA | TRBJ2-7 | TRBV11-1 | NA | TGTGCCAGCAGCCCTTTTCAGGACTACGAGCAGTACTTC | CASSPFQDYEQYF
NA | TRBJ2-5 | TRBV5-1 | NA | TGCGCCAGCAGCTGGGGGTTCTCCCCGAAACAAGAGACCCAGTACTTC | CASSWGFSPKQETQYF